This T cell receptor beta chain was sequenced during a study of post-analysis software for immune sequencing data. The CDR3 is 14 residues long. The junction had 7 bases not matched to a gene; V was cut back by 0 bases and J by 8 bases. Germline V gene data show CDR1 as SGHRS and CDR2 as YFSETQ. This clonotype was counted a few times. Its matching antigen is unknown. Regarding the study as a whole: Diversity measured as normalized Chao1 was significantly lower in multiple sclerosis patients than in controls. Among roughly five TRBV segments more frequent in patients than controls were TRBV5-6, TRBV5-1 and TRBV20-1.

Incorporated into the TCR beta cDNA libraries were unique molecular identifiers, which served to reduce PCR and sequencing biases. Via MiXCR, TCRdb re-called the PCR reads, giving one row per CDR3 protein. Of fewer than 850,000 distinct CDR3 sequences listed, just over 45% are singletons. The rearrangement uses TRBV5-1 and TRBJ1-2; 7 bases are a match to TRBD1. The material sequenced was blood. The clonotype originates from a girl aged 5-17 years with multiple sclerosis. Here the CDR3 DNA reads TGCGCCAGCAGCTTGGCCTGGGACAGCAGAGGCTACACCTTC. It is translated as CASSLAWDSRGYTF.